The clone carrying this TCR beta chain was observed a few times. Antigen unknown. This entry comes from a study of identical twins. Broader study findings: Invariant populations such as MAIT and iNKT cells could partly muddle zero-insertion analyses. Excess twin sharing in beta out-of-frame sequences was weaker.

The cDNA had a unique molecular identifier and a template-switch universal primer site. TCRdb recomputed calls from the 5' RACE reads with MiXCR, one row per CDR3 protein. The sample holds about 260,000 distinct CDR3 sequences, 5.5% to 7% seen once. There are 15 residues in the CDR3. Germline CDR1 SEHNR, CDR2 FQNEAQ (reference sequence). V was trimmed by 3 bases and J by 1 base, leaving 12 bases between them. These sequences were also reported in another study, on yellow fever vaccine responses in identical twins.

The chain links TRBV7-9 to TRBJ1-1; maybe TRBD1 (5 bases). The sequencing input was memory (CD45RO+) T cells sorted from blood. This sequence originates from a woman aged 18-30 years in good health. Written as DNA, the CDR3 is TGTGCCAGCAGCTTGAGTGGGGCCGGGAACACTGAAGCTTTCTTT. Protein product: CASSLSGAGNTEAFF.